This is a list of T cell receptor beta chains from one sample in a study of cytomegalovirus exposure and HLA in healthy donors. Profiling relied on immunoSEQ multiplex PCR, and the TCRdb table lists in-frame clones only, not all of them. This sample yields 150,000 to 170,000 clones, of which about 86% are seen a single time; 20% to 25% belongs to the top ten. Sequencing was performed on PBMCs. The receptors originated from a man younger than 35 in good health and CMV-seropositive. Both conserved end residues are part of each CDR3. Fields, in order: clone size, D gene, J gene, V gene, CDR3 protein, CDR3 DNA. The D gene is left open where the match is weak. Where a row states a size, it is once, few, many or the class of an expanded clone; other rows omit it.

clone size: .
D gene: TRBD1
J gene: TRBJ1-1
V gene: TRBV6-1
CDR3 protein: CASSPLGTGPEAFF
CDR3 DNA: TGTGCCAGCAGTCCTCTTGGGACAGGCCCTGAAGCTTTCTTT

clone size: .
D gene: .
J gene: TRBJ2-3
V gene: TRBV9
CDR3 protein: CASSVGGQEGTDTQYF
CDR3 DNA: TGTGCCAGCAGCGTAGGTGGACAGGAGGGAACAGATACGCAGTATTTT

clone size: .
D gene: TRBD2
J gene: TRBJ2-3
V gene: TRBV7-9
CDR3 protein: CASRRGGLSDTQYF
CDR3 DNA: TGTGCCAGCCGCCGGGGGGGCCTTTCAGATACGCAGTATTTT

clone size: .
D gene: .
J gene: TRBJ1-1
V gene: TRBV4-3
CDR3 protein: CASSQGGGDTEAFF
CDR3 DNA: TGCGCCAGCAGCCAAGGTGGGGGCGACACTGAAGCTTTCTTT

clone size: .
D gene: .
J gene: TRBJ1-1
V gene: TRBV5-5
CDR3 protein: CASSLTGNTEAFF
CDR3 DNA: TGTGCCAGCAGCTTGACAGGGAACACTGAAGCTTTCTTT

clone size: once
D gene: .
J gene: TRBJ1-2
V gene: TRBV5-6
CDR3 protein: CASSLAAVGGYTF
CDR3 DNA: TGTGCCAGCAGCTTGGCCGCGGTGGGTGGCTACACCTTC

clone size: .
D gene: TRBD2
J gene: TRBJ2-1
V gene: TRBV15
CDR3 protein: CATSRGLAGGGEQFF
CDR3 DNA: TGTGCCACCAGCAGAGGCCTAGCGGGAGGGGGCGAGCAGTTCTTC

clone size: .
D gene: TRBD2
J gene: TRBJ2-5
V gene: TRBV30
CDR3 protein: CAWVNPKRGDLETQYF
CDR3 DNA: TGTGCCTGGGTAAACCCGAAGCGGGGGGACCTAGAGACCCAGTACTTC

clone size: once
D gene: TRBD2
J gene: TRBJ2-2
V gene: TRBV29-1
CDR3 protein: CSVEVQSGGPTGELFF
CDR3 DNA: TGCAGCGTTGAGGTACAAAGCGGGGGGCCCACCGGGGAGCTGTTTTTT

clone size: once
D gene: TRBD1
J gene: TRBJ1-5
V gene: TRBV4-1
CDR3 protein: CASSQDPGGRNQPQHF
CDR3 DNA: TGCGCCAGCAGCCAAGATCCAGGGGGAAGAAATCAGCCCCAGCATTTT

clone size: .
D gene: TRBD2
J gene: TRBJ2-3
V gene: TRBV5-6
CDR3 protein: CASSPVGGGMTDTQYF
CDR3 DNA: TGTGCCAGCAGCCCTGTCGGGGGGGGAATGACAGATACGCAGTATTTT

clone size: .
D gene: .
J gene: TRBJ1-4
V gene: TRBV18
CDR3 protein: CASSPQGATNEKLFF
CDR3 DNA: TGTGCCAGCTCACCACAGGGAGCAACTAATGAAAAACTGTTTTTT

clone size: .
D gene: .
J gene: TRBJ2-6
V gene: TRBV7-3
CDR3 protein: CASSPQISGANVLTF
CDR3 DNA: TGTGCCAGCAGCCCACAGATCTCTGGGGCCAACGTCCTGACTTTC

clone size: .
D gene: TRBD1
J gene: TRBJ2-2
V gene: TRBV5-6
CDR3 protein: CASRRGWGQVNTGELFF
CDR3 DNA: TGTGCCAGCAGGAGAGGATGGGGACAGGTTAACACCGGGGAGCTGTTTTTT

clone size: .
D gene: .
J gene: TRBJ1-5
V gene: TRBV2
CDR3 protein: CASSEYGGNQPQHF
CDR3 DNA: TGTGCCAGCAGTGAGTACGGGGGGAATCAGCCCCAGCATTTT

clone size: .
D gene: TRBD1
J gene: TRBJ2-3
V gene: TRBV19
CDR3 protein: CASSSGTGITDTQYF
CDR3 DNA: TGTGCCAGTAGTAGTGGGACAGGGATCACAGATACGCAGTATTTT

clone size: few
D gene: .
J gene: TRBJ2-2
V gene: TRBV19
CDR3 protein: CASSIASRVGGELFF
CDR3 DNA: TGTGCCAGTAGTATAGCCTCCAGGGTTGGCGGGGAGCTGTTTTTT

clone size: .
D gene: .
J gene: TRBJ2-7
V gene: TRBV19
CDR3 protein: CASKGPNPPYEQYF
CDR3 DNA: TGTGCCAGTAAGGGGCCGAATCCCCCCTACGAGCAGTACTTC

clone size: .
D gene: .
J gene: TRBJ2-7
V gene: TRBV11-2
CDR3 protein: CASSPGLIYEQYF
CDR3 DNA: TGTGCCAGCAGCCCAGGACTGATATACGAGCAGTACTTC